This T cell receptor (beta chain) was documented in a study of cytomegalovirus exposure and HLA in healthy donors. Whole-study results and caveats: The study designated some 180 TCR beta chains cytomegalovirus-associated. Fewer N-insertions than the 666-donor mean were reportedly shown by an Asian-associated ancestry cluster in a later analysis.

It was with 60 Vbeta and 13 Jbeta primers that the PCR ran. Profiling relied on immunoSEQ multiplex PCR, and the TCRdb table lists in-frame clones only, not all of them. The sample lists 100,000 to 150,000 clones, 74% seen once, with approximately 7.2% in the top ten. To note about this clone: Its antigen remains unidentified.

The CDR3 runs to 16 residues. V was clipped by 1 base and J by 6 bases; unmatched bases: 12. From germline, CDR1 is SNHLY and CDR2 FYNNEI. This clonotype originated in a male donor in good health and CMV-seronegative. The chain has TRBV2 and TRBJ2-7; 7 bases align to TRBD2. Material: PBMCs. The CDR3 sequence is CASSEGEGPEDVEQYF. The CDR3 bases are TGTGCCAGCAGTGAAGGGGAGGGGCCTGAGGACGTCGAGCAGTACTTC. Full variable domain (outside the CDR3, taken from reference TRBV2 and TRBJ2-7): EPEVTQTPSHQVTQMGQEVILRCVPISNHLYFYWYRQILGQKVEFLVSFYNNEISEKSEIFDDQFSVERPDGSNFTLKIRSTKLEDSAMYFCASSEGEGPEDVEQYFGPGTRLTVT.